The 27 T cell receptor beta chains reported below all come from one sample, sequenced in a study of human T cells and chemical hapten exposure. TCRdb re-called the RACE reads with MiXCR, one entry per CDR3 protein. The table lists 100,000 or so distinct CDR3 sequences, roughly 10% of them singletons, with less than 2.5% in the top ten. Time point noted: patch test 1, 2 weeks after DPC sensitization. Treatment: therapeutic diphenylcyclopropenone sensitization with weekly scalp DPC. The source was whole blood, collected in connection with sensitization to the hapten diphenylcyclopropenone (DPC). The receptor set was obtained from a man aged 35-49 years with alopecia areata. Some clones in this sample may be carry-over from other donors' samples.

This clonotype was counted many times. Here the CDR3 reads CASSLTGLQPQHF. In DNA form, the CDR3 reads TGTGCCAGCAGTTTAACGGGGCTTCAGCCCCAGCATTTT. This sequence joins TRBV28 and TRBJ1-5; the D gene is possibly TRBD1 (5 bases). The V gene lost 2 bases and the J gene lost 6 bases, with 8 bases spanning the gap. This CDR3 has 13 residues. Germline V gene data show CDR1 as MDHEN and CDR2 as SYDVKM.

At least ten counts were recorded for this clonotype. The chain employs TRBV6-5 and TRBJ1-5, with unresolved D. The CDR3 is 13 amino acids. With 5 bases removed from V and 3 bases from J, the gap between germline ends came to 8 bases. The germline V gene encodes CDR1 MNHEY and CDR2 SVGAGI. The CDR3 sequence is CASSPSTNQPQHF. The CDR3 DNA follows: TGTGCCAGCAGTCCCTCCACCAATCAGCCCCAGCATTTT.

There are a few counts of this clonotype. This chain joins TRBV28 and TRBJ2-3; TRBD2 agrees at 11 bases. CDR3 size: 16 residues. The V gene end was trimmed by 4 bases and the J gene end by 3 bases; junction bases not matched to a gene: 6. Germline V CDR1 and CDR2: MDHEN, SYDVKM. Here the CDR3 reads CASSSTSGMGTDTQYF. The CDR3 DNA sequence: TGTGCCAGCAGTTCGACTAGCGGGATGGGGACAGATACGCAGTATTTT.

The rearrangement links TRBV12-3 or TRBV12-4 to TRBJ1-1; possibly TRBD1 for D (5 bases). The CDR3 is 14 residues long. Trimming pared 6 bases from V and 5 bases from J, leaving 16 bases between. CDR3 in DNA: TGTGCCAGCAGGCTCGGGGCAGGGCAGACTGAAGCTTTCTTT. Translation: CASRLGAGQTEAFF.

The chain is built from TRBV18 and TRBJ2-1, with TRBD1 matching over 7 bases. CDR1 and CDR2 from the germline V gene are KGHSH and LQKENI. Unmatched junction bases numbered 7, after V lost 5 bases and J lost 6 bases. CDR3 length: 14 amino acids. CDR3 loop: CASSSLDRANEQFF. The CDR3 DNA sequence: TGTGCCAGCTCATCACTCGACAGGGCCAATGAGCAGTTCTTC.

This clonotype appeared many times. The chain joins TRBV9 to TRBJ2-5; D not resolved. The germline CDR1 and CDR2 sequences are SGDLS and YYNGEE. This CDR3 has 15 amino acids. Trimming cost V 3 bases and J 5 bases, with 17 bases left between them. DNA of the CDR3: TGTGCCAGCAGCGACGACGACATTGATGGGGAGACCCAGTACTTC. It encodes CASSDDDIDGETQYF.

This clonotype occurred many times. The chain recombines TRBV29-1 with TRBJ2-3; D unresolved. CDR3 length: 14 amino acids. CDR1 and CDR2 from the germline V gene are SQVTM and ANQGSEA. V lost 6 bases and J 3 bases, leaving 16 bases between the germline ends. CDR3 protein: CSVDPGRPTDTQYF. The CDR3 DNA sequence: TGCAGCGTGGACCCAGGACGGCCAACAGATACGCAGTATTTT.

This clonotype was observed at least ten times. The CDR3 region is CASSQSDRGMPQHF. The CDR3 DNA reads as TGTGCCAGCAGCCAATCCGACAGGGGTATGCCCCAGCATTTT. The chain carries TRBV4-2 and TRBJ1-5; 8 nucleotides agree with TRBD1. Germline assignment: CDR1 LGHNA and CDR2 YNFKEQ. J gave up 9 bases and V 2 bases, and 6 bases lay outside the gene matches. The CDR3 length is 14 residues.

The chain has TRBV28 and TRBJ2-7, with D possibly being TRBD2 (7 bases). The CDR3 totals 16 residues. Trimming took off 5 bases at V and 1 base at J, with 18 bases between the two ends. Germline V CDR1 and CDR2: MDHEN, SYDVKM. The CDR3 region has the DNA TGTGCCAGCAGTCCCACCGCGGGGGCCCATTCCTACGAGCAGTACTTC. The encoded protein is CASSPTAGAHSYEQYF.

The sample holds many counts of this clonotype. The chain links TRBV7-6 to TRBJ1-1, with D maybe TRBD1 (5 bases). This CDR3 region has 14 residues. The V and J ends lost 1 base and 7 bases respectively, with 13 bases between them. The germline gives CDR1 SGHVS, CDR2 FNYEAQ. Written as DNA, the CDR3 is TGTGCCAGCAGCTTAGTGAGGCAGGGTGGTGAAGCTTTCTTT. It yields the protein CASSLVRQGGEAFF.

In its sample, this clonotype was seen a few times. This rearrangement joins TRBV19 to TRBJ2-3; tentative D call: TRBD1 (5 bases). Germline V gene lookup returns CDR1 LNHDA and CDR2 SQIVND (reference sequence). This CDR3 comprises 14 residues. V was shortened by 3 bases and J by 2 bases, with 9 bases between the two germline ends. The CDR3 nucleotides read TGTGCCAGTAGTATTCAAGGGGCCACAGATACGCAGTATTTT. Its protein product is CASSIQGATDTQYF.

This clonotype was detected many times. The chain joins TRBV12-3 or TRBV12-4 to TRBJ2-1; possible D gene TRBD2, 5 bases. Trimming took off 2 bases at V and 9 bases at J, with 14 bases between the two ends. The CDR3 consists of 14 residues. The CDR3 is CASSLHEGIGEQFF. The CDR3 DNA sequence: TGTGCCAGCAGTTTACACGAGGGAATAGGTGAGCAGTTCTTC.

This clonotype turned up a few times. The rearrangement links TRBV19 to TRBJ2-3; 7 bases align to TRBD2. Germline V gene lookup returns CDR1 LNHDA and CDR2 SQIVND (reference sequence). V gave up 6 bases and J gave up 1 base; unmatched junction bases: 7. CDR3 length: 15 residues. The CDR3 spells CASRSQRERTDTQYF. The DNA for the CDR3 is TGTGCCAGTAGAAGTCAGCGGGAACGCACAGATACGCAGTATTTT.

This clonotype was recorded a few times. The chain employs TRBV20-1 and TRBJ2-1; 9 bases line up with TRBD2. Per germline, CDR1 DFQATT and CDR2 SNEGSKA (reference sequence). The length of the CDR3 is 16 residues. The V segment lost 7 bases and the J segment 9 bases; nucleotides outside the gene matches: 19. The DNA of the CDR3 is TGCAGTGGTTCCCCCGGGGGTACTAGCGGGTTCAGTGAGCAGTTCTTC. Encoded protein: CSGSPGGTSGFSEQFF.

The chain couples TRBV18 to TRBJ2-3; a weak D match, TRBD2 (5 bases). Trimming removed 3 bases at V and 8 bases at J, with 21 bases between. Germline loops: CDR1 KGHSH, CDR2 LQKENI. This CDR3 spans 16 amino acids. The CDR3 nucleotides are TGTGCCAGCTCACCTATACCCTTATCGGGGTCGGCTACGCAGTATTTT. Its protein product is CASSPIPLSGSATQYF.

There are a few counts of this clonotype. CDR3 loop: CASSLPIGSGTDNEQFF. The CDR3 bases are TGTGCCAGCAGCCTGCCTATAGGGTCCGGGACGGACAATGAGCAGTTCTTC. The chain employs TRBV3-1 and TRBJ2-1; D possibly uses TRBD1 or TRBD2 (5 bases each). Germline CDR1 is LGHDT and CDR2 is YNNKEL (reference sequence). CDR3 length equals 17 residues. Trimming pared 4 bases from V and 5 bases from J, leaving 21 bases between.

This rearrangement joins TRBV6-5 to TRBJ1-2; tentative D call: TRBD1 (6 bases). The germline gives CDR1 MNHEY, CDR2 SVGAGI. V was trimmed by 0 bases and J by 8 bases, leaving 16 bases between them. This CDR3 spans 15 amino acids. The CDR3 loop reads CASSYSHRTEEGYTF. CDR3 coding DNA: TGTGCCAGCAGTTACTCGCACCGGACAGAGGAAGGCTACACCTTC.

The CDR3 DNA is TGTGCCAGCAGCTTAGGGGACGGGACCTACGAGCAGTACGTC. It yields the protein CASSLGDGTYEQYV. The chain recombines TRBV7-6 with TRBJ2-7; D possibly matches TRBD1 or TRBD2 (5 bases each). This CDR3 is 14 amino acids long. V was cut by 1 base and J by 2 bases, with 9 bases left in between. CDR1 and CDR2 from the germline V gene are SGHVS and FNYEAQ.

This clonotype has just a few counts. V gene TRBV25-1 combines with J gene TRBJ1-1; D not resolved. The CDR3 has 11 amino acids. Per the germline V gene, CDR1 is MGHDK and CDR2 is SYGVNS. The V end was cut by 1 base, the J end by 7 bases, with 4 bases between. CDR3 coding DNA: TGTGCCAGCAGTGAATTCCTTGAAGCTTTCTTT. This encodes CASSEFLEAFF.

The chain has TRBV7-2 and TRBJ1-2; 7 bases map to TRBD1. The CDR3 spans 13 residues. V was clipped by 1 base and J by 4 bases; unmatched bases: 0. The germline V gene encodes CDR1 SGHTA and CDR2 FQGNSA. This CDR3 is CASSLGTGYGYTF. In DNA form, the CDR3 reads TGTGCCAGCAGCTTAGGGACAGGCTATGGCTACACCTTC.

The sample holds many counts of this clonotype. This rearrangement joins TRBV21-1 to TRBJ2-7. TRBV21-1 has pseudogene status. The CDR3 has 14 amino acids. The CDR3 DNA sequence: TGTGCCAGCAGCAAACGGGGTCGTCCCTACGAGCAGTACGTC. It encodes CASSKRGRPYEQYV.

In this sample, this clonotype turned up a few times. The rearrangement joins TRBV6-2 or TRBV6-3 to TRBJ2-1, with D perhaps TRBD2 (6 bases). The CDR3 has 12 residues. The V and J ends lost 2 bases and 8 bases respectively, with 7 bases between them. In germline, CDR1 is MNHEY, CDR2 SVGEGT. CDR3 sequence reads: CASSYGRYEQFF. The CDR3 bases are TGTGCCAGCAGTTACGGGAGGTATGAGCAGTTCTTC.

The chain joins TRBV10-2 to TRBJ2-1, with 8 bases identical to TRBD1. The CDR3 spans 13 residues. Trimming cost V 6 bases and J 3 bases; bases outside gene matches: 1. CDR1 is WSHSY, CDR2 SAAADI, per germline. CDR3 region: CASRGTGYNEQFF. The CDR3 region has the DNA TGCGCCAGCAGAGGGACAGGCTACAATGAGCAGTTCTTC.

The V and J genes are TRBV12-3 or TRBV12-4 and TRBJ1-5; TRBD1 matches at 8 bases. The CDR3 loop spans 12 amino acids. The J segment lost 6 bases and the V segment lost 5 bases, leaving 0 bases of the junction unmatched. The chain's CDR3 is CASSDRGQPQHF. In DNA form, the CDR3 reads TGTGCCAGCAGTGACAGGGGTCAGCCCCAGCATTTT.

This clonotype was seen a handful of times. The chain couples TRBV4-1 to TRBJ2-6; 10 nucleotides align to TRBD1. V gave up 4 bases and J gave up 2 bases; unmatched junction bases: 5. In germline, CDR1 is MGHRA, CDR2 YSYEKL. This CDR3 contains 17 residues. CDR3 amino acids: CASSPSGQGAGANVLTF. CDR3 nucleotides: TGCGCCAGCAGCCCCTCTGGACAGGGGGCTGGGGCCAACGTCCTGACTTTC.

This clonotype was seen only a few times. Relative to the germline gene, one junction end is altered; a read error may explain this. The chain carries TRBV9 and TRBJ1-3, with D maybe TRBD1 (6 bases). The CDR3 consists of 13 residues. The germline CDR1 and CDR2 sequences are SGDLS and YYNGEE. CDR3 sequence: CASSAGAYRPPVF. The CDR3 bases are TGTGCCAGCAGCGCAGGGGCCTATCGGCCTCCGGTCTTT.

This clonotype appeared a few times. CDR3 region: CAITGASYNSPLHF. The CDR3 DNA is TGTGCCATTACAGGTGCCTCCTATAATTCACCCCTCCACTTT. The chain combines TRBV2 with TRBJ1-6, with a weak D call TRBD1 (5 bases). The V gene lost 10 bases and the J gene lost 0 bases, with 10 bases spanning the gap. Germline values: CDR1 SNHLY, CDR2 FYNNEI. The CDR3 is 14 amino acids.